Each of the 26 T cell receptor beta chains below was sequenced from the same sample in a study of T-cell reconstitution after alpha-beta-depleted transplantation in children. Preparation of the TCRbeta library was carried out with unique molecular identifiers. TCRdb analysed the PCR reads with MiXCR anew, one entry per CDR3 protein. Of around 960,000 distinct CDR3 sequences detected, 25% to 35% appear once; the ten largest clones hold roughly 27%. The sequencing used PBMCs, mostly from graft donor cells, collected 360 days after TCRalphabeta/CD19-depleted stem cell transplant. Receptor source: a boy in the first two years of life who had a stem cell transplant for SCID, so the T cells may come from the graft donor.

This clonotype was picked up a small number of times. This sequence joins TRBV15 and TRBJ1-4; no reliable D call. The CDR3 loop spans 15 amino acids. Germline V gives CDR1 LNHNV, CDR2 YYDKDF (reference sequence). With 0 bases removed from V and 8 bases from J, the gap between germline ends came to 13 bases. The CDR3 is CATSRDRASFEKLFF. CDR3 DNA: TGTGCCACCAGCAGAGATAGGGCCTCCTTCGAAAAACTGTTTTTT.

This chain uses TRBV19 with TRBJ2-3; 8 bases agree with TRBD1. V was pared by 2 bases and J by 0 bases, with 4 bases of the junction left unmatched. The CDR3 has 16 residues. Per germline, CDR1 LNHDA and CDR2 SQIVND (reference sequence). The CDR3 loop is CASSIPDRASTDTQYF. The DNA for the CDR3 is TGTGCCAGTAGTATACCGGACAGGGCTAGCACAGATACGCAGTATTTT.

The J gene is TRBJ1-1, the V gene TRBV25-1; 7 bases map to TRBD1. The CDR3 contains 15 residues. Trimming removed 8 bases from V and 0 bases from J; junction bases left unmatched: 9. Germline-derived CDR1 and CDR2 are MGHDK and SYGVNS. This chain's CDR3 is CASSQTGRMNTEAFF. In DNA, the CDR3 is TGTGCCAGCTCGCAGACAGGGAGGATGAACACTGAAGCTTTCTTT.

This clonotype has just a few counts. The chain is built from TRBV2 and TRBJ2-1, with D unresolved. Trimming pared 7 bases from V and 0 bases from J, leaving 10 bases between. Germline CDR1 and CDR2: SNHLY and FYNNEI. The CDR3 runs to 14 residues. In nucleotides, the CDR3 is TGTGCCAGCATGGACGTGGCCTCCTACAATGAGCAGTTCTTC. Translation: CASMDVASYNEQFF.

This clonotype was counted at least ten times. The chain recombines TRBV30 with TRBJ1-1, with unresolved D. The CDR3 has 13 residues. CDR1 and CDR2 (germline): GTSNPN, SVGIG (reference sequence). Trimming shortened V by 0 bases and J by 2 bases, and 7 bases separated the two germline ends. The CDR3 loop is CAWSVLLNTEAFF. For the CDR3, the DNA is TGTGCCTGGAGTGTACTGCTAAACACTGAAGCTTTCTTT.

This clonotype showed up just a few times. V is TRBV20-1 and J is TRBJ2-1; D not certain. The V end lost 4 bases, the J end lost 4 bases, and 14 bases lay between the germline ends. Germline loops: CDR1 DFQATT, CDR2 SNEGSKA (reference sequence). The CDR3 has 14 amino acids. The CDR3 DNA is TGCAGTGCTATAAAACAGATCCTTTACAATGAGCAGTTCTTC. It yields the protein CSAIKQILYNEQFF.

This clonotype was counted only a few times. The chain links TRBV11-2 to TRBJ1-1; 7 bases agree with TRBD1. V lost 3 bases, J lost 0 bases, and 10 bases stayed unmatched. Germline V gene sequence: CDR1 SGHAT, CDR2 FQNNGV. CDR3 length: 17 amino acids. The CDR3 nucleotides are TGTGCCAGCAGCTTTAGAGTGGCAGGGGGATTGAACACTGAAGCTTTCTTT. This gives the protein CASSFRVAGGLNTEAFF.

This CDR3 is CASEIQANSGNTIYF. CDR3 DNA sequence: TGTGCCAGCGAGATACAGGCGAACTCTGGAAACACCATATATTTT. The chain employs TRBV2 and TRBJ1-3, with D perhaps matching TRBD1 (5 bases). The CDR3 totals 15 residues. Per the germline V gene, CDR1 is SNHLY and CDR2 is FYNNEI. V was pared by 8 bases and J by 0 bases, with 14 bases between.

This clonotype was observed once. This CDR3 reads CASVPSSGAFF. The CDR3 DNA follows: TGTGCCAGCGTCCCCTCCTCGGGAGCTTTCTTT. This rearrangement joins TRBV12-3 or TRBV12-4 to TRBJ1-1, with D unresolved. V dropped 8 bases and J dropped 10 bases, with 14 bases sitting between them. The CDR3 is 11 amino acids.

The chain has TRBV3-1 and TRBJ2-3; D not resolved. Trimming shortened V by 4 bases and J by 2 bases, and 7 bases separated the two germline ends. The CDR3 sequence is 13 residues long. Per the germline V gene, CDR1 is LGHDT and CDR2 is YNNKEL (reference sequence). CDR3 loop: CASSRAHTDTQYF. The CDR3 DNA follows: TGTGCCAGCAGCCGGGCCCACACAGATACGCAGTATTTT.

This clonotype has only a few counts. The CDR3 loop reads CASYKGGQNYEQYF. CDR3 in DNA: TGCGCCAGTTACAAAGGCGGGCAGAATTACGAGCAGTACTTC. This sequence joins TRBV5-1 and TRBJ2-7, with D possibly matching TRBD2 (5 bases). The V gene's germline CDR1 is SGHRS and CDR2 YFSETQ. V was cut by 8 bases and J by 4 bases, with 19 bases left in between. The CDR3 is 14 amino acids.

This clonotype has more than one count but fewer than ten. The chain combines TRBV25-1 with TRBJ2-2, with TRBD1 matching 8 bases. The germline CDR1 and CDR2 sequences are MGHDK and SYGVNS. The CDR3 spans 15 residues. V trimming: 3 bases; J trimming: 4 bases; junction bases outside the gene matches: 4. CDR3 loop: CASSEDRVSTGELFF. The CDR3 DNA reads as TGTGCCAGCAGTGAGGACAGGGTGAGCACCGGGGAGCTGTTTTTT.

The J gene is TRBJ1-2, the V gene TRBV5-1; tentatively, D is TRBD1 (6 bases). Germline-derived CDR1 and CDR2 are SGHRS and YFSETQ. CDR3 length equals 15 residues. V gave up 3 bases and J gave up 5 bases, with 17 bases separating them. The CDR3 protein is CASSSQTGQGYGYTF. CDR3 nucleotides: TGCGCCAGCAGCTCCCAGACAGGCCAAGGATATGGCTACACCTTC.

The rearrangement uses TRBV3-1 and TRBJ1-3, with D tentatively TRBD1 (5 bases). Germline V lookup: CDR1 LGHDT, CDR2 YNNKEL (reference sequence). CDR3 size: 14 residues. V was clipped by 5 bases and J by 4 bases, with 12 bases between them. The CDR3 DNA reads TGTGCCAGCAGCACGGACATAACCGGAAACACCATATATTTT. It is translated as CASSTDITGNTIYF. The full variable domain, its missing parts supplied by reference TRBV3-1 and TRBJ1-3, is DTAVSQTPKYLVTQMGNDKSIKCEQNLGHDTMYWYKQDSKKFLKIMFSYNNKELIINETVPNRFSPKSPDKAHLNLHINSLELGDSAVYFCASSTDITGNTIYFGEGSWLTVV.

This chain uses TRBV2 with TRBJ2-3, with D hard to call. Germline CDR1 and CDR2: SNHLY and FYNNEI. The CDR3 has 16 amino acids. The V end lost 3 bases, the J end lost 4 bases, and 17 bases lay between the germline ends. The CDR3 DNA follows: TGTGCCAGCAGTGAGGATTTAGGACCTATCGCAGATACGCAGTATTTT. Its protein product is CASSEDLGPIADTQYF. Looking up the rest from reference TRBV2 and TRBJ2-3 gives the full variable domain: EPEVTQTPSHQVTQMGQEVILRCVPISNHLYFYWYRQILGQKVEFLVSFYNNEISEKSEIFDDQFSVERPDGSNFTLKIRSTKLEDSAMYFCASSEDLGPIADTQYFGPGTRLTVL.

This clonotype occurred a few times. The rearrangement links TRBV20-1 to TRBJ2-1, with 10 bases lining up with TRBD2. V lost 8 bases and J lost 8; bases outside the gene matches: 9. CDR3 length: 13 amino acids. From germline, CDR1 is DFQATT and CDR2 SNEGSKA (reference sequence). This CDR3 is CSSALAGDDEQFF. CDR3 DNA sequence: TGCAGTTCTGCGCTAGCGGGGGACGATGAGCAGTTCTTC.

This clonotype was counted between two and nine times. The CDR3 DNA follows: TGTGCCAGCAGCCAGACAGGGGGACAGCCTGTTTTTAGCGATCAGCCCCAGCATTTT. It codes for CASSQTGGQPVFSDQPQHF. The gene calls are TRBV21-1 and TRBJ1-5; the table gives TRBD1 as D, unverified against the DNA. TRBV21-1 is a known pseudogene. This CDR3 contains 19 residues.

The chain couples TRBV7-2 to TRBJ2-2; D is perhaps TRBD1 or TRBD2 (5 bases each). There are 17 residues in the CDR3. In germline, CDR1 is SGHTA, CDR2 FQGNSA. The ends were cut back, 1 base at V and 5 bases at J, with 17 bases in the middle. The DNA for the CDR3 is TGTGCCAGCAGCTTAGTCCGTGGGGGTCACGGAACCGGGGAGCTGTTTTTT. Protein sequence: CASSLVRGGHGTGELFF.

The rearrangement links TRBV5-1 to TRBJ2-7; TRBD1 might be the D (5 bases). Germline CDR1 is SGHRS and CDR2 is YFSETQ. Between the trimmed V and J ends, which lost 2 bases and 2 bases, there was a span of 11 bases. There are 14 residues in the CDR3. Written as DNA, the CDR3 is TGCGCCAGCAGCTTCGACAGATCCCCCTACGAGCAGTACTTC. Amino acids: CASSFDRSPYEQYF.

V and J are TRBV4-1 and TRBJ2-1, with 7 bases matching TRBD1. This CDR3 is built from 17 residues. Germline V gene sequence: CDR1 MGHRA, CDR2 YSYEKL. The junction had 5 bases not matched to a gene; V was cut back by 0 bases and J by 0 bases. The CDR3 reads CASSQESGTASYNEQFF. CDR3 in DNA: TGCGCCAGCAGCCAAGAATCGGGGACAGCCTCCTACAATGAGCAGTTCTTC.

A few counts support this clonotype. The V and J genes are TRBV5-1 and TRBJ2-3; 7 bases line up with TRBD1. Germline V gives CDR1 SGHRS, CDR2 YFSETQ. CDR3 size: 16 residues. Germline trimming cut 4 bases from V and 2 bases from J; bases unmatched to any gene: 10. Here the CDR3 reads CASSRRTGYSTDTQYF. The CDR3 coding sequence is TGCGCCAGCAGCCGGAGGACAGGTTACTCCACAGATACGCAGTATTTT.

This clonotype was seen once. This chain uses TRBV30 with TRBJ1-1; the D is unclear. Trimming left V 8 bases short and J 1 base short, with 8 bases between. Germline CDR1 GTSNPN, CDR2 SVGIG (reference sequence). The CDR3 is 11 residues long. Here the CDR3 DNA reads TGTGCCGTAAAAAGGAACACTGAAGCTTTCTTT. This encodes CAVKRNTEAFF.

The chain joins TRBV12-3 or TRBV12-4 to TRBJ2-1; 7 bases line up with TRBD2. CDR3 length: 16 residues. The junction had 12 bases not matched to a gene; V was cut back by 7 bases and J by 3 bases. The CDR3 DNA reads TGTGCCAGCACCCCGCGGCGGGGGTCGAACTACAATGAGCAGTTCTTC. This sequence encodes CASTPRRGSNYNEQFF.

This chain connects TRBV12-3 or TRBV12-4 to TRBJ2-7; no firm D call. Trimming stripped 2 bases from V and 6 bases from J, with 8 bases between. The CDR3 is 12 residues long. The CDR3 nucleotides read TGTGCCAGCAGTTTAAGCCGCCCCGAGCAGTACTTC. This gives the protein CASSLSRPEQYF.

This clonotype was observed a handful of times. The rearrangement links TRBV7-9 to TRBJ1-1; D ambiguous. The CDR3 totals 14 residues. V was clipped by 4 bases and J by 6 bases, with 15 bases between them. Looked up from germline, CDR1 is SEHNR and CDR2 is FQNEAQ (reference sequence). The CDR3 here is CASSSPSVWAEAFF. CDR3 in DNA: TGTGCCAGCAGCTCACCTTCAGTTTGGGCTGAAGCTTTCTTT.

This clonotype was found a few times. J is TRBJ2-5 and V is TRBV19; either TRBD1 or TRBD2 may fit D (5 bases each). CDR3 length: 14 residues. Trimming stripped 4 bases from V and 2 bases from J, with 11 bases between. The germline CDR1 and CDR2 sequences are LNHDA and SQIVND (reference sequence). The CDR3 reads CASSTHGAQETQYF. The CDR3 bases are TGTGCCAGTAGTACCCACGGGGCACAAGAGACCCAGTACTTC. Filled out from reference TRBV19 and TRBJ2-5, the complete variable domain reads DGGITQSPKYLFRKEGQNVTLSCEQNLNHDAMYWYRQDPGQGLRLIYYSQIVNDFQKGDIAEGYSVSREKKESFPLTVTSAQKNPTAFYLCASSTHGAQETQYFGPGTRLLVL.